These T cell receptor beta chains were read from a single sample in a study of T-cell reconstitution after alpha-beta-depleted transplantation in children. TCRdb reanalysed the PCR reads using MiXCR and keeps one entry per CDR3 protein. The data show 450,000 to 600,000 distinct CDR3 sequences, 18% seen once. Sequenced here: PBMCs from the stem cell graft donor, sampled from the stem cell graft. These receptors originate from a human donor who donated a stem cell graft to a child with acute lymphoblastic leukemia. Both conserved end residues are part of each CDR3. D genes are given only for firm matches. Size is omitted from some rows. Given values are once, few, many or a class for expanded clones.

CDR3 protein	CDR3 DNA	clone size	V gene	J gene	D gene
CASSIKGQGVTGELFF	TGTGCCAGCAGCATTAAAGGACAGGGGGTCACCGGGGAGCTGTTTTTT	few	TRBV21-1	TRBJ2-2	.
CASSSPGAGTEAFF	TGTGCCAGCAGCTCGCCCGGGGCGGGCACTGAAGCTTTCTTT	few	TRBV7-9	TRBJ1-1	.
CASSLLDSNTEAFF	TGTGCCAGCAGTTTACTAGATTCGAACACTGAAGCTTTCTTT	.	TRBV12-3/TRBV12-4	TRBJ1-1	.
CASSQVSGRSGANVLTF	TGTGCCAGCAGCCAAGTGTCCGGGAGATCTGGGGCCAACGTCCTGACTTTC	few	TRBV4-2	TRBJ2-6	.
CASSDEGSEKLFF	TGCGCCAGCAGTGATGAGGGGAGTGAAAAACTGTTTTTT	.	TRBV10-1	TRBJ1-4	.
CASSLRQPRESYEQYF	TGTGCCAGCAGCCTGAGGCAGCCGCGGGAGTCCTACGAGCAGTACTTC	.	TRBV7-9	TRBJ2-7	TRBD2
CASSLTKGNTGELFF	TGTGCCAGCAGCTTGACGAAGGGAAACACCGGGGAGCTGTTTTTT	.	TRBV13	TRBJ2-2	.
CASGQGMNYEQYF	TGCGCCAGCGGACAGGGCATGAACTACGAGCAGTACTTC	many	TRBV5-1	TRBJ2-7	TRBD1
CASSLTGPREQFF	TGTGCCAGCAGCTTAACGGGACCTCGTGAGCAGTTCTTC	.	TRBV7-3	TRBJ2-1	.
CASSLTAEDGGPGQPQHF	TGTGCCAGCAGCTTAACCGCCGAAGATGGGGGACCGGGTCAGCCCCAGCATTTT	.	TRBV7-3	TRBJ1-5	.
CASSFAQGGGIQYF	TGTGCCAGCAGCTTCGCGCAGGGGGGGGGCATTCAGTACTTC	.	TRBV7-9	TRBJ2-4	.
CASSPSGGAGGYNEQFF	TGTGCCAGCAGTCCCTCCGGGGGCGCGGGAGGTTACAATGAGCAGTTCTTC	few	TRBV27	TRBJ2-1	TRBD2
CASSQSGNANEQFF	TGTGCCAGCAGCCAATCGGGAAACGCGAATGAGCAGTTCTTC	.	TRBV16	TRBJ2-1	.
CASGPGRERAKNIQYF	TGTGCCAGCGGTCCCGGGCGGGAGCGGGCCAAAAACATTCAGTACTTC	.	TRBV7-8	TRBJ2-4	TRBD2
CASSKAAGRSSPLHF	TGTGCCAGCAGCAAAGCTGCGGGTAGGAGTTCACCCCTCCACTTT	.	TRBV21-1	TRBJ1-6	.
CASSNPGQHPYEQYF	TGTGCCAGTAGTAACCCGGGACAGCACCCCTACGAGCAGTACTTC	few	TRBV19	TRBJ2-7	TRBD1
CASSLLPGQETQYF	TGCGCCAGCAGCTTGTTGCCAGGCCAAGAGACCCAGTACTTC	.	TRBV5-1	TRBJ2-5	.
CSPDGPRGGNTGELFF	TGCAGCCCGGACGGACCCCGAGGAGGGAACACCGGGGAGCTGTTTTTT	few	TRBV29-1	TRBJ2-2	.
CASSPSSGIYNEQFF	TGTGCCAGCAGTCCTTCTAGCGGGATCTACAATGAGCAGTTCTTC	few	TRBV12-3/TRBV12-4	TRBJ2-1	TRBD2
CATSRGTDYTQYF	TGTGCCACCAGCAGAGGGACGGATTATACGCAGTATTTT	few	TRBV15	TRBJ2-3	.
CASSMRTKGANEQFF	TGTGCCAGCAGCATGAGGACTAAAGGGGCAAATGAGCAGTTCTTC	few	TRBV13	TRBJ2-1	.
CASSLSFDRINAGEQYF	TGTGCCAGCAGTTTATCTTTCGACAGGATAAACGCTGGCGAGCAGTACTTC	.	TRBV27	TRBJ2-7	.
CSVEGAGYGYTF	TGCAGCGTGGAGGGGGCCGGCTATGGCTACACCTTC	once	TRBV29-1	TRBJ1-2	TRBD1
CASSLYEGAQKLFF	TGTGCCAGCAGTTTATATGAGGGGGCTCAAAAACTGTTTTTT	.	TRBV27	TRBJ1-4	TRBD1
CASAGLADSYEQYF	TGTGCCAGCGCGGGACTAGCTGATTCCTACGAGCAGTACTTC	few	TRBV27	TRBJ2-7	TRBD2
CSARATGQGAKKLFF	TGCAGTGCTAGAGCAACTGGACAGGGGGCGAAAAAACTGTTTTTT	.	TRBV20-1	TRBJ1-4	TRBD1
CASSFLAGTNEQFF	TGTGCCAGCAGTTTCCTAGCGGGTACCAATGAGCAGTTCTTC	.	TRBV27	TRBJ2-1	TRBD2
CSARDGPGQRFF	TGCAGTGCTAGAGATGGGCCGGGACAGAGGTTCTTC	.	TRBV20-1	TRBJ2-1	TRBD1
CASSLDQGRHTEAFF	TGCGCCAGCAGCTTGGATCAGGGGCGGCACACTGAAGCTTTCTTT	.	TRBV5-1	TRBJ1-1	.
CASSLGTGTRGYTF	TGTGCCAGCAGCCTCGGGACAGGGACTCGTGGCTACACCTTC	few	TRBV7-6	TRBJ1-2	TRBD1
CASSDSGTRETEAFF	TGTGCCAGCAGTGACTCAGGGACGAGGGAAACTGAAGCTTTCTTT	.	TRBV25-1	TRBJ1-1	.
CASSPNWTGLRYGYTF	TGCGCCAGCAGCCCGAACTGGACAGGCCTGCGCTATGGCTACACCTTC	few	TRBV5-1	TRBJ1-2	TRBD1
CASSRLRDHNYGYTF	TGCGCCAGCAGCAGGCTCCGGGACCACAACTATGGCTACACCTTC	few	TRBV5-1	TRBJ1-2	.
CASSQPTGLDVSTDTQYF	TGTGCCAGCAGCCAACCAACTGGACTGGACGTTAGCACAGATACGCAGTATTTT	few	TRBV3-1	TRBJ2-3	.
CSVLGKYNEQFF	TGCAGCGTTCTGGGGAAATACAATGAGCAGTTCTTC	.	TRBV29-1	TRBJ2-1	.
CASSLLAGLDEQFF	TGTGCCAGCAGCTTACTAGCGGGATTGGATGAGCAGTTCTTC	.	TRBV7-9	TRBJ2-1	TRBD2
CASSLTGLDAFF	TGTGCCAGCAGTCTTACAGGGTTGGATGCTTTCTTT	.	TRBV12-3/TRBV12-4	TRBJ1-1	.
CSASGTAHNSPLHF	TGCAGTGCTAGTGGGACAGCACATAATTCACCCCTCCACTTT	few	TRBV20-1	TRBJ1-6	TRBD1
CASSLVTYQEELSGANVLTF	TGCGCCAGCAGCTTGGTTACTTACCAGGAGGAGCTCTCTGGGGCCAACGTCCTGACTTTC	few	TRBV5-1	TRBJ2-6	.
CASSSRPTDTEAFF	TGTGCCAGCAGCTCCAGACCTACTGACACTGAAGCTTTCTTT	once	TRBV7-6	TRBJ1-1	.
CASMGDNYGYTF	TGTGCCAGTATGGGGGACAACTATGGCTACACCTTC	.	TRBV19	TRBJ1-2	.
CASSLIQVKVNTEAFF	TGTGCCAGCAGTTTAATCCAGGTTAAGGTAAACACTGAAGCTTTCTTT	few	TRBV27	TRBJ1-1	.
CSARDKGEKLFF	TGCAGTGCTAGAGATAAAGGTGAAAAACTGTTTTTT	once	TRBV20-1	TRBJ1-4	.
CASSDEGYNEQFF	TGTGCCAGCAGTGACGAGGGCTACAATGAGCAGTTCTTC	.	TRBV2	TRBJ2-1	.
CASSFLRSQETQYF	TGTGCCAGCAGTTTTTTGAGGTCTCAAGAGACCCAGTACTTC	few	TRBV12-3/TRBV12-4	TRBJ2-5	.
CASNPGDSNGYTF	TGTGCCAGCAACCCAGGGGACAGTAATGGCTACACCTTC	.	TRBV12-3/TRBV12-4	TRBJ1-2	TRBD1
CASRRQTEGLWQYF	TGTGCCAGCCGGCGGCAGACGGAGGGACTTTGGCAGTACTTC	.	TRBV7-2	TRBJ2-7	.
CSVPSSGTYNEQFF	TGCAGCGTCCCTTCTAGCGGAACATACAATGAGCAGTTCTTC	.	TRBV29-1	TRBJ2-1	TRBD2
CSALRTDEQYF	TGCAGCGCTCTACGGACGGACGAGCAGTACTTC	.	TRBV29-1	TRBJ2-7	.
CASEPEGLGSNEQFF	TGTGCCAGCGAACCGGAGGGACTAGGGTCGAATGAGCAGTTCTTC	.	TRBV4-2	TRBJ2-1	TRBD2
CASSPGGGPREQYF	TGTGCCAGCAGTCCCGGTGGTGGGCCGCGGGAGCAGTACTTC	.	TRBV6-1	TRBJ2-7	.
CSVGNFRGDEQFF	TGCAGCGTTGGCAATTTCAGGGGCGATGAGCAGTTCTTC	few	TRBV29-1	TRBJ2-1	.